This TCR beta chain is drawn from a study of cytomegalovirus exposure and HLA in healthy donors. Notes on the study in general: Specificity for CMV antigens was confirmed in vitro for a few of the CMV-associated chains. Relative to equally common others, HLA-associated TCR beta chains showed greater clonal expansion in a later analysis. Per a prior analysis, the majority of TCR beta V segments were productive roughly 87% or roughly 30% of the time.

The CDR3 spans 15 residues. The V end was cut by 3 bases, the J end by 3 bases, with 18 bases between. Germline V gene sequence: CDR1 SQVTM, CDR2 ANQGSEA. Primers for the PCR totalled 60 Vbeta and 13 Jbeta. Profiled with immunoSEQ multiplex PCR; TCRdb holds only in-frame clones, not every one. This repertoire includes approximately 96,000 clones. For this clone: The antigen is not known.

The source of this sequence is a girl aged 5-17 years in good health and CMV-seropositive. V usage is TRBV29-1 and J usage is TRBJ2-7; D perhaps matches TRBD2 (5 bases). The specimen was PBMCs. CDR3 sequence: CSVDGVGEGIYEQYF. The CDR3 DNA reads TGCAGCGTTGATGGGGTCGGCGAGGGCATCTACGAGCAGTACTTC.